The rows below give T cell receptor beta chains drawn from one sample of a study of OX40 agonist ivuxolimab in advanced cancers. TCRdb keeps only in-frame clones here, not all; method: immunoSEQ multiplex PCR. The sample gives nearly 70,000 clones, roughly 90% of which show up once; roughly 8.2% is in the top ten. Sequences were derived from CD4+ or CD8+ T cells sorted from blood, sampled in a trial of the OX40 agonist ivuxolimab. These receptors came from an adult with an advanced solid tumor such as melanoma, head and neck, liver or kidney cancer. Each CDR3 is given without its conserved first and last residue. Fields, in order: V gene, J gene, CDR3 protein.

V gene: TRBV19
J gene: TRBJ2-1
CDR3 protein: ASSIGTGGLDEQF

V gene: TRBV2
J gene: TRBJ1-5
CDR3 protein: ASSGVVSNQPQH

V gene: TRBV7-2
J gene: TRBJ2-2
CDR3 protein: ASRRPNTGELF

V gene: TRBV6-4
J gene: TRBJ1-1
CDR3 protein: ASSAKGGTEAF

V gene: TRBV11-2
J gene: TRBJ2-3
CDR3 protein: ASSFRTGRRTDTQY

V gene: TRBV7-7
J gene: TRBJ2-3
CDR3 protein: ASSLGIAADTQY

V gene: TRBV7-2
J gene: TRBJ2-4
CDR3 protein: ASSLENIQY

V gene: TRBV5-1
J gene: TRBJ1-6
CDR3 protein: ASSPLGTGESPLH

V gene: TRBV5-6
J gene: TRBJ2-6
CDR3 protein: ASSLWRGGGANVLT

V gene: TRBV28
J gene: TRBJ2-7
CDR3 protein: ASRVQGSYEQY

V gene: TRBV7-2
J gene: TRBJ2-7
CDR3 protein: ASSFQVYEQY

V gene: TRBV30
J gene: TRBJ1-1
CDR3 protein: ALNRVGTEAF

V gene: TRBV5-5
J gene: TRBJ1-2
CDR3 protein: ASSLLGSYGYT

V gene: TRBV7-2
J gene: TRBJ1-3
CDR3 protein: ASSSTGPSSGNTIY

V gene: TRBV11-1
J gene: TRBJ2-1
CDR3 protein: ASSLGLAGPEDEQF

V gene: TRBV16
J gene: TRBJ2-5
CDR3 protein: ASSQSVVSPPQY

V gene: TRBV5-5
J gene: TRBJ2-2
CDR3 protein: ASSLEGRIGELF

V gene: TRBV9
J gene: TRBJ1-1
CDR3 protein: ASSPMTGYTEAF

V gene: TRBV5-1
J gene: TRBJ1-2
CDR3 protein: ASSATGQVYGYT

V gene: TRBV30
J gene: TRBJ1-2
CDR3 protein: AWTRRQTGGTGGYGYT

V gene: TRBV27
J gene: TRBJ1-4
CDR3 protein: ASSGQGGGKKLF

V gene: TRBV29-1
J gene: TRBJ1-1
CDR3 protein: SVEDKGYTEAF